The 22 T cell receptor beta chains below come from one sample, sequenced in a study of response to subunit inactivated influenza vaccine. From the RT-PCR reads, TCRdb called clonotypes with MiXCR, one entry per CDR3 protein. Of over 150,000 distinct CDR3 sequences in the sample, approximately 15% were seen once. This specimen was CD8+ T cells sorted from PBMCs, taken roughly 5 days after vaccination. These receptors originate from a man aged 50 or older who received an inactivated influenza vaccine.

V is TRBV20-1 and J is TRBJ2-2; 9 positions match TRBD2. The CDR3 contains 15 residues. CDR1 is DFQATT, CDR2 SNEGSKA, per germline (reference sequence). Trimming cost V 3 bases and J 3 bases; bases outside gene matches: 5. CDR3 sequence: CSARFSGGYTGELFF. As DNA, the CDR3 is TGCAGTGCTAGGTTTAGCGGGGGTTACACCGGGGAGCTGTTTTTT.

The chain uses TRBV10-3 and TRBJ2-2; D possibly corresponds to TRBD1 (6 bases). From germline, CDR1 is ENHRY and CDR2 SYGVKD. The CDR3 length is 15 residues. V was shortened by 2 bases and J by 6 bases, with 13 bases between the two germline ends. Here the CDR3 DNA reads TGTGCCATCAGTGAGCTGGACAGTGGTCCCGGGGAGCTGTTTTTT. Translation gives CAISELDSGPGELFF.

This clonotype was recorded a few times. This sequence joins TRBV20-1 and TRBJ2-7; 9 bases line up with TRBD1. The CDR3 contains 13 residues. CDR1 is DFQATT and CDR2 is SNEGSKA in the germline V gene (reference sequence). This chain's CDR3 is CSPRDRATYEQYF. Written as DNA, the CDR3 is TGCAGCCCCCGGGACAGGGCGACCTACGAGCAGTACTTC.

This sequence joins TRBV11-1 and TRBJ2-2; 10 bases align to TRBD2. This CDR3 contains 19 residues. Germline loops: CDR1 SGHAT, CDR2 FQDESV (reference sequence). The ends lost 5 bases at V and 4 bases at J; junction bases unmatched: 16. The CDR3 loop reads CASSPPSGSGGQSTGELFF. The CDR3 bases are TGTGCCAGCAGCCCACCCTCGGGTAGCGGGGGGCAGAGCACCGGGGAGCTGTTTTTT.

This clonotype was observed a handful of times. The rearrangement joins TRBV10-3 to TRBJ1-3, with D perhaps matching TRBD1 (5 bases). V dropped 10 bases and J dropped 0 bases, with 13 bases sitting between them. Germline CDR1 ENHRY, CDR2 SYGVKD. This CDR3 spans 14 amino acids. CDR3 residues: CATSDSLSGNTIYF. CDR3 nucleotides: TGTGCCACCTCCGACAGCCTCTCTGGAAACACCATATATTTT.

The genes are TRBV7-2 and TRBJ2-5; TRBD2 might be the D (6 bases). Germline loops: CDR1 SGHTA, CDR2 FQGNSA. CDR3 length: 14 residues. V lost 5 bases, J lost 2 bases, and 12 bases lay in between. The CDR3 region is CASSPGLSQETQYF. In nucleotides, the CDR3 is TGTGCCAGCAGCCCGGGACTTTCTCAAGAGACCCAGTACTTC.

This clonotype appeared a few times. This chain uses TRBV7-9 with TRBJ2-2; D gene ambiguous. This CDR3 is built from 15 residues. With 1 base removed from V and 1 base from J, the gap between germline ends came to 7 bases. Germline V CDR1 and CDR2: SEHNR, FQNEAQ (reference sequence). This CDR3 reads CASSLVAGNTGELFF. CDR3 DNA sequence: TGTGCCAGCAGCTTAGTGGCAGGGAACACCGGGGAGCTGTTTTTT.

On this clonotype: A junction end diverges from the germline sequence, so it may reflect a read error. This chain links TRBV3-1 with TRBJ2-3; 15 nucleotides match TRBD2. The germline V gene has CDR1 LGHDT and CDR2 YNNKEL (reference sequence). CDR3 size: 17 residues. CDR3 loop: CTSRPGLAGGPTDTQYF. The CDR3 nucleotides read TGTACCAGCAGGCCGGGACTAGCGGGGGGCCCCACAGATACGCAGTATTTT.

CDR3 protein: CASSGTTEQYF. DNA of the CDR3: TGTGCCAGCAGCGGAACTACGGAGCAGTACTTC. This chain uses TRBV7-9 with TRBJ2-7; D unclear. This CDR3 comprises 11 residues. V shed 5 bases and J shed 7 bases, with 9 bases lying between them. Germline V CDR1 and CDR2: SEHNR, FQNEAQ (reference sequence).

The gene calls are TRBV30 and TRBJ2-1; D may be TRBD2 (6 bases). Germline CDR1 reads GTSNPN; CDR2 reads SVGIG (reference sequence). V shed 0 bases and J shed 0 bases, with 12 bases lying between them. This CDR3 is 16 amino acids long. This CDR3 is CAWSVRRGSSYNEQFF. DNA for the CDR3: TGTGCCTGGAGTGTAAGGAGGGGTAGCTCCTACAATGAGCAGTTCTTC.

The chain links TRBV4-1 to TRBJ1-2; no reliable D call. This CDR3 is built from 13 residues. Germline loops: CDR1 MGHRA, CDR2 YSYEKL. Deletions cut 0 bases from V and 8 bases from J, with 10 bases between. The CDR3 region has the DNA TGCGCCAGCAGCCAAGATAATTATTGGGGCTACACCTTC. Protein: CASSQDNYWGYTF.

This clonotype was observed a handful of times. The V call is TRBV5-5, the J call TRBJ2-2; possible D gene TRBD2, 6 bases. Per germline, CDR1 SGHKS and CDR2 YYEKEE (reference sequence). V shed 2 bases and J shed 5 bases, with 19 bases lying between them. The CDR3 is made up of 17 amino acids. Written as DNA, the CDR3 is TGTGCCAGCAGCTTACGTAGCGGAAGCTTCCGGACCGGGGAGCTGTTTTTT. Translation: CASSLRSGSFRTGELFF.

Only a few counts were recorded for this clonotype. The rearrangement uses TRBV6-1 and TRBJ2-7, with unresolved D. Germline V gene lookup returns CDR1 MNHNS and CDR2 SASEGT. With 6 bases removed from V and 3 bases from J, the gap between germline ends came to 15 bases. This CDR3 contains 14 residues. The CDR3 region is CASSPRTLGYEQYF. CDR3 nucleotide sequence: TGTGCCAGCAGCCCTAGGACGCTAGGCTACGAGCAGTACTTC.

The genes are TRBV4-1 and TRBJ2-3; 9 bases are a match to TRBD2. This CDR3 has 17 residues. The J segment lost 2 bases and the V segment lost 3 bases, leaving 9 bases of the junction unmatched. Germline CDR1 is MGHRA and CDR2 is YSYEKL. CDR3 residues: CASSQDQTSGDTDTQYF. In DNA form, the CDR3 reads TGCGCCAGCAGCCAGGACCAGACTAGCGGAGACACAGATACGCAGTATTTT.

The gene calls are TRBV2 and TRBJ2-3, with 12 bases identical to TRBD2. The CDR3 extends over 16 amino acids. Germline loops: CDR1 SNHLY, CDR2 FYNNEI. V dropped 5 bases and J dropped 6; count of bases not matched to a gene: 9. The CDR3 coding sequence is TGTGCCAGCAGTTCCGGACTAGCGGGAAACAGGGATACGCAGTATTTT. Its translation: CASSSGLAGNRDTQYF.

This clonotype has more than one count but fewer than ten. The rearrangement joins TRBV10-3 to TRBJ2-7; TRBD1 matches at 10 bases. J gave up 7 bases and V 3 bases, and 9 bases lay outside the gene matches. Germline CDR1 and CDR2: ENHRY and SYGVKD. This CDR3 is 15 amino acids long. The CDR3 nucleotides are TGTGCCATCAGTGACGGGACAGGGGACCCCTGGGAGCAGTACTTC. Translating it yields CAISDGTGDPWEQYF.

The sample holds many counts of this clonotype. This chain links TRBV19 with TRBJ2-1, with D tentatively TRBD2 (5 bases). With 1 base removed from V and 7 bases from J, the gap between germline ends came to 14 bases. Per the germline V gene, CDR1 is LNHDA and CDR2 is SQIVND (reference sequence). The CDR3 runs to 15 residues. CDR3 sequence reads: CASSIGAGTSNEQFF. The DNA of the CDR3 is TGTGCCAGTAGTATAGGGGCTGGTACTAGTAATGAGCAGTTCTTC.

The V and J genes are TRBV11-1 and TRBJ2-1; 9 positions agree with TRBD2. CDR1 SGHAT and CDR2 FQDESV come from the germline V gene (reference sequence). J was trimmed by 8 bases and V by 2 bases; bases with no gene match: 16. The CDR3 totals 18 residues. This CDR3 is CASSLIKRSGGPSDEQFF. CDR3 DNA: TGTGCCAGCAGCTTAATAAAGAGGAGCGGGGGGCCCTCCGATGAGCAGTTCTTC.

A few counts support this clonotype. V is TRBV4-2 and J is TRBJ2-3, with D possibly being TRBD1 (5 bases). V was shortened by 0 bases and J by 5 bases, with 12 bases between the two germline ends. This CDR3 comprises 15 residues. Germline-derived CDR1 and CDR2 are LGHNA and YNFKEQ. CDR3 nucleotides: TGTGCCAGCAGCCAAGATCAGGGCGGAAGAGATACGCAGTATTTT. This encodes CASSQDQGGRDTQYF.

This clonotype was observed a handful of times. The CDR3 coding sequence is TGTGCCAGCAGGACCAGCCCGGGACAGGGTCGGAATGAGCAGTTCTTC. Translated, it gives CASRTSPGQGRNEQFF. V gene TRBV7-2 combines with J gene TRBJ2-1, with 9 bases matching TRBD1. Germline loops: CDR1 SGHTA, CDR2 FQGNSA. The junction had 13 bases not matched to a gene; V was cut back by 6 bases and J by 7 bases. This CDR3 is built from 16 residues.

This clonotype was counted between two and nine times. V and J are TRBV5-1 and TRBJ1-5, with TRBD1 as a possible D gene (6 bases). Trimming shortened V by 0 bases and J by 0 bases, and 10 bases separated the two germline ends. CDR1 and CDR2 from the germline V gene are SGHRS and YFSETQ. The CDR3 sequence is 16 residues long. The CDR3 coding sequence is TGCGCCAGCAGCTTGGACGGGGGCCTTAGCAATCAGCCCCAGCATTTT. It specifies CASSLDGGLSNQPQHF.

The chain employs TRBV20-1 and TRBJ2-1, with 9 bases that match TRBD2. Unmatched junction bases numbered 14, after V lost 2 bases and J lost 9 bases. This CDR3 region has 16 residues. From germline, CDR1 is DFQATT and CDR2 SNEGSKA (reference sequence). The CDR3 nucleotides read TGCAGTGCTAGAAACCCGACTAGCGGCAACCTCCTTGAGCAGTTCTTC. It yields the protein CSARNPTSGNLLEQFF.